The clone carrying this T cell receptor (beta chain) turned up a few times. The data were taken from a study of cytomegalovirus exposure and HLA in healthy donors. Across the study: An analysis done earlier identified about 120 million unique TCR beta sequences from approximately 180 million T cells.

PCR employed 60 Vbeta and 13 Jbeta primers. Sequenced by immunoSEQ multiplex PCR; TCRdb stores in-frame clones only, minus some. The top ten hold less than 4.5% of the sample, which has approximately 87,000 clones, 81% seen once. The CDR3 length is 14 residues. J was trimmed by 8 bases and V by 6 bases; bases with no gene match: 11. Germline lookup yields CDR1 LNHDA and CDR2 SQIVND (reference sequence). This receptor was identified in a woman in her 70s in good health and CMV-seropositive. The chain has TRBV19 and TRBJ1-2, with TRBD1 matching 8 bases. Sequencing was carried out using PBMCs. The CDR3 reads CASRIQGEKGGYTF. Written as DNA, the CDR3 is TGTGCCAGTAGAATACAGGGGGAGAAGGGAGGCTACACCTTC.